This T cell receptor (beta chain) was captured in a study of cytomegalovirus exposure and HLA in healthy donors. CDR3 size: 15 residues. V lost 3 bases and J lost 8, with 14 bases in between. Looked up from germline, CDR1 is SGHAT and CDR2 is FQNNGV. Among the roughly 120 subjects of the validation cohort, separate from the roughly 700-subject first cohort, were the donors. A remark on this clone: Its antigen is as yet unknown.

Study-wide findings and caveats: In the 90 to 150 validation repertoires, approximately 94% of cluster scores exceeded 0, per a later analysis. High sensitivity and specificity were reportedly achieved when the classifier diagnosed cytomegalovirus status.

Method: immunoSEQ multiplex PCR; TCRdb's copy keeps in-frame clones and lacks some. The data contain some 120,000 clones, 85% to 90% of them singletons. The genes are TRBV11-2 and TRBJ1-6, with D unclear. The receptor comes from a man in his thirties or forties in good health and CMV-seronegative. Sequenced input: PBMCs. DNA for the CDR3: TGTGCCAGCAGCTTGGGCCGGGGTCTCGATTCACCCCTCCACTTT. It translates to CASSLGRGLDSPLHF.